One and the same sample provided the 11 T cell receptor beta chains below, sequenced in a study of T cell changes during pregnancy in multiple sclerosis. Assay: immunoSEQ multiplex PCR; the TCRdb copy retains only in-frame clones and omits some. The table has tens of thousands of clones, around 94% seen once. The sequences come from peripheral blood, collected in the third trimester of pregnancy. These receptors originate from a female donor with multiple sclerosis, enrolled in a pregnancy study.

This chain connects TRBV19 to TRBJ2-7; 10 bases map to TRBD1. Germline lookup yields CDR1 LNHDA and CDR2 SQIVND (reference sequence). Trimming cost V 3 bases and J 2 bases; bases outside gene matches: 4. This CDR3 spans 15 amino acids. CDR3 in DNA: TGTGCCAGTAGTATGCGCGGGACAGGGGCCTACGAGCAGTACTTC. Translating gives CASSMRGTGAYEQYF.

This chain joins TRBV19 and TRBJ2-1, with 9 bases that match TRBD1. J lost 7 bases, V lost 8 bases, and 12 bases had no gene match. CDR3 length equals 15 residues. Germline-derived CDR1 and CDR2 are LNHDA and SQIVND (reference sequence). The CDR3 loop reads CASGEGTGLRNEQFF. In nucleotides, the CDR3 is TGTGCCAGTGGAGAGGGGACAGGGCTCAGAAATGAGCAGTTCTTC.

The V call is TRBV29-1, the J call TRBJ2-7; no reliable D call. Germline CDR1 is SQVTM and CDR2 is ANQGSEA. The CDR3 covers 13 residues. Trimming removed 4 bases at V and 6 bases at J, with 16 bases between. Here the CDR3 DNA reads TGCAGCGTTGCCTTCAGTCGAGGCAGCGAGCAGTACTTC. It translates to CSVAFSRGSEQYF.

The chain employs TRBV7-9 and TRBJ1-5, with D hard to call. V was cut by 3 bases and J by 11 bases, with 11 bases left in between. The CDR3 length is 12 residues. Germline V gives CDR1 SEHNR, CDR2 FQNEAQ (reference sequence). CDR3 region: CASSLGISAQHF. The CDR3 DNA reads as TGTGCCAGCAGCTTGGGCATATCGGCCCAGCATTTT.

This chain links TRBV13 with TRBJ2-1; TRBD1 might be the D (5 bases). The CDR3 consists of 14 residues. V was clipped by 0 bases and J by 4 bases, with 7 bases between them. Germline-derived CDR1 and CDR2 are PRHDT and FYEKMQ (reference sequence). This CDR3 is CASSLGTVYNEQFF. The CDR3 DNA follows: TGTGCCAGCAGCTTAGGGACAGTTTACAATGAGCAGTTCTTC.

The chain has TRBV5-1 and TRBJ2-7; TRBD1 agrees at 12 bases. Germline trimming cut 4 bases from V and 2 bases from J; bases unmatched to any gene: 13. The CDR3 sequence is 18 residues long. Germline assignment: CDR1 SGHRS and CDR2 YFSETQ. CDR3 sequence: CASSAKWGQGAETYEQYF. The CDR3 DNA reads TGCGCCAGCAGCGCTAAGTGGGGACAGGGGGCCGAAACCTACGAGCAGTACTTC.

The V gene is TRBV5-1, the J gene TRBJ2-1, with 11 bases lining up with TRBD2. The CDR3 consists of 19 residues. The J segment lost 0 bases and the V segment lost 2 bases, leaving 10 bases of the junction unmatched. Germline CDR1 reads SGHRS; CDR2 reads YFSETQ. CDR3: CASSFVIAGGPRSYNEQFF. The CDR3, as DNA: TGCGCCAGCAGCTTTGTTATAGCGGGAGGGCCACGCTCCTACAATGAGCAGTTCTTC.

The chain's CDR3 is CASRVASGRTDTQYF. For the CDR3, the DNA is TGTGCCAGCAGGGTTGCTAGCGGGAGAACAGATACGCAGTATTTT. V and J are TRBV6-1 and TRBJ2-3, with 10 bases lining up with TRBD2. Germline CDR1 MNHNS, CDR2 SASEGT. The CDR3 covers 15 residues. After removal of 6 bases from V and 3 bases from J, the junction contained 6 bases not matched to a gene.

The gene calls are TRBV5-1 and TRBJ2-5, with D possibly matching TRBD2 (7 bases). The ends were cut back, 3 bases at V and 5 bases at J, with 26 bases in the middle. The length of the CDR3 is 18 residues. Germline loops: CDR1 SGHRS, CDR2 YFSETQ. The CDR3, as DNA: TGCGCCAGCAGCTCGGGGGGCGCGGGAGTAATGGCAGTGGAGACCCAGTACTTC. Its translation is CASSSGGAGVMAVETQYF.

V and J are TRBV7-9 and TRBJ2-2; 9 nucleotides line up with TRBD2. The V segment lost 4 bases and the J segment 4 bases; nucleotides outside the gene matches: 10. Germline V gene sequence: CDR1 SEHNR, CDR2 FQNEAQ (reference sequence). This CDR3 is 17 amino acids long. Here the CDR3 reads CASSSPVAGAVTGELFF. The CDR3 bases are TGTGCCAGCAGCTCGCCGGTAGCGGGAGCGGTCACCGGGGAGCTGTTTTTT.

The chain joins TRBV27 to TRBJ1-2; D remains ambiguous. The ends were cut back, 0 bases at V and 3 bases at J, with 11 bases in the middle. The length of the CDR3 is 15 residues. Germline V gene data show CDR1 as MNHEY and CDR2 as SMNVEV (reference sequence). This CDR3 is CASSLSTEYHYGYTF. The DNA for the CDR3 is TGTGCCAGCAGTTTATCCACAGAGTACCACTATGGCTACACCTTC.